This T cell receptor (beta chain) was observed in a study of T cell responses to AZD1222 COVID-19 vaccine. Looked up from germline, CDR1 is SGHNT and CDR2 is YYREEE (reference sequence). This CDR3 is 15 amino acids long. Trimming removed 0 bases from V and 2 bases from J, with 8 bases in between. For this clone: The antigen is unknown.

Profiling relied on immunoSEQ multiplex PCR, and the TCRdb table lists in-frame clones only, not all of them. The table shows 130,000 or so clones, with 75% to 90% occurring only once. Findings and caveats of the study: A rise in Spike-specific TCR breadth and depth followed two AZD1222 doses.

This sequence was found in an adult in good health. The sequences come from peripheral blood, collected on day 0 of AZD1222 vaccination. The V call is TRBV5-4, the J call TRBJ2-2, with D possibly matching TRBD1 (5 bases). The CDR3, as DNA: TGTGCCAGCAGCTTGGGGACACCCAACACCGGGGAGCTGTTTTTT. Its protein is CASSLGTPNTGELFF.